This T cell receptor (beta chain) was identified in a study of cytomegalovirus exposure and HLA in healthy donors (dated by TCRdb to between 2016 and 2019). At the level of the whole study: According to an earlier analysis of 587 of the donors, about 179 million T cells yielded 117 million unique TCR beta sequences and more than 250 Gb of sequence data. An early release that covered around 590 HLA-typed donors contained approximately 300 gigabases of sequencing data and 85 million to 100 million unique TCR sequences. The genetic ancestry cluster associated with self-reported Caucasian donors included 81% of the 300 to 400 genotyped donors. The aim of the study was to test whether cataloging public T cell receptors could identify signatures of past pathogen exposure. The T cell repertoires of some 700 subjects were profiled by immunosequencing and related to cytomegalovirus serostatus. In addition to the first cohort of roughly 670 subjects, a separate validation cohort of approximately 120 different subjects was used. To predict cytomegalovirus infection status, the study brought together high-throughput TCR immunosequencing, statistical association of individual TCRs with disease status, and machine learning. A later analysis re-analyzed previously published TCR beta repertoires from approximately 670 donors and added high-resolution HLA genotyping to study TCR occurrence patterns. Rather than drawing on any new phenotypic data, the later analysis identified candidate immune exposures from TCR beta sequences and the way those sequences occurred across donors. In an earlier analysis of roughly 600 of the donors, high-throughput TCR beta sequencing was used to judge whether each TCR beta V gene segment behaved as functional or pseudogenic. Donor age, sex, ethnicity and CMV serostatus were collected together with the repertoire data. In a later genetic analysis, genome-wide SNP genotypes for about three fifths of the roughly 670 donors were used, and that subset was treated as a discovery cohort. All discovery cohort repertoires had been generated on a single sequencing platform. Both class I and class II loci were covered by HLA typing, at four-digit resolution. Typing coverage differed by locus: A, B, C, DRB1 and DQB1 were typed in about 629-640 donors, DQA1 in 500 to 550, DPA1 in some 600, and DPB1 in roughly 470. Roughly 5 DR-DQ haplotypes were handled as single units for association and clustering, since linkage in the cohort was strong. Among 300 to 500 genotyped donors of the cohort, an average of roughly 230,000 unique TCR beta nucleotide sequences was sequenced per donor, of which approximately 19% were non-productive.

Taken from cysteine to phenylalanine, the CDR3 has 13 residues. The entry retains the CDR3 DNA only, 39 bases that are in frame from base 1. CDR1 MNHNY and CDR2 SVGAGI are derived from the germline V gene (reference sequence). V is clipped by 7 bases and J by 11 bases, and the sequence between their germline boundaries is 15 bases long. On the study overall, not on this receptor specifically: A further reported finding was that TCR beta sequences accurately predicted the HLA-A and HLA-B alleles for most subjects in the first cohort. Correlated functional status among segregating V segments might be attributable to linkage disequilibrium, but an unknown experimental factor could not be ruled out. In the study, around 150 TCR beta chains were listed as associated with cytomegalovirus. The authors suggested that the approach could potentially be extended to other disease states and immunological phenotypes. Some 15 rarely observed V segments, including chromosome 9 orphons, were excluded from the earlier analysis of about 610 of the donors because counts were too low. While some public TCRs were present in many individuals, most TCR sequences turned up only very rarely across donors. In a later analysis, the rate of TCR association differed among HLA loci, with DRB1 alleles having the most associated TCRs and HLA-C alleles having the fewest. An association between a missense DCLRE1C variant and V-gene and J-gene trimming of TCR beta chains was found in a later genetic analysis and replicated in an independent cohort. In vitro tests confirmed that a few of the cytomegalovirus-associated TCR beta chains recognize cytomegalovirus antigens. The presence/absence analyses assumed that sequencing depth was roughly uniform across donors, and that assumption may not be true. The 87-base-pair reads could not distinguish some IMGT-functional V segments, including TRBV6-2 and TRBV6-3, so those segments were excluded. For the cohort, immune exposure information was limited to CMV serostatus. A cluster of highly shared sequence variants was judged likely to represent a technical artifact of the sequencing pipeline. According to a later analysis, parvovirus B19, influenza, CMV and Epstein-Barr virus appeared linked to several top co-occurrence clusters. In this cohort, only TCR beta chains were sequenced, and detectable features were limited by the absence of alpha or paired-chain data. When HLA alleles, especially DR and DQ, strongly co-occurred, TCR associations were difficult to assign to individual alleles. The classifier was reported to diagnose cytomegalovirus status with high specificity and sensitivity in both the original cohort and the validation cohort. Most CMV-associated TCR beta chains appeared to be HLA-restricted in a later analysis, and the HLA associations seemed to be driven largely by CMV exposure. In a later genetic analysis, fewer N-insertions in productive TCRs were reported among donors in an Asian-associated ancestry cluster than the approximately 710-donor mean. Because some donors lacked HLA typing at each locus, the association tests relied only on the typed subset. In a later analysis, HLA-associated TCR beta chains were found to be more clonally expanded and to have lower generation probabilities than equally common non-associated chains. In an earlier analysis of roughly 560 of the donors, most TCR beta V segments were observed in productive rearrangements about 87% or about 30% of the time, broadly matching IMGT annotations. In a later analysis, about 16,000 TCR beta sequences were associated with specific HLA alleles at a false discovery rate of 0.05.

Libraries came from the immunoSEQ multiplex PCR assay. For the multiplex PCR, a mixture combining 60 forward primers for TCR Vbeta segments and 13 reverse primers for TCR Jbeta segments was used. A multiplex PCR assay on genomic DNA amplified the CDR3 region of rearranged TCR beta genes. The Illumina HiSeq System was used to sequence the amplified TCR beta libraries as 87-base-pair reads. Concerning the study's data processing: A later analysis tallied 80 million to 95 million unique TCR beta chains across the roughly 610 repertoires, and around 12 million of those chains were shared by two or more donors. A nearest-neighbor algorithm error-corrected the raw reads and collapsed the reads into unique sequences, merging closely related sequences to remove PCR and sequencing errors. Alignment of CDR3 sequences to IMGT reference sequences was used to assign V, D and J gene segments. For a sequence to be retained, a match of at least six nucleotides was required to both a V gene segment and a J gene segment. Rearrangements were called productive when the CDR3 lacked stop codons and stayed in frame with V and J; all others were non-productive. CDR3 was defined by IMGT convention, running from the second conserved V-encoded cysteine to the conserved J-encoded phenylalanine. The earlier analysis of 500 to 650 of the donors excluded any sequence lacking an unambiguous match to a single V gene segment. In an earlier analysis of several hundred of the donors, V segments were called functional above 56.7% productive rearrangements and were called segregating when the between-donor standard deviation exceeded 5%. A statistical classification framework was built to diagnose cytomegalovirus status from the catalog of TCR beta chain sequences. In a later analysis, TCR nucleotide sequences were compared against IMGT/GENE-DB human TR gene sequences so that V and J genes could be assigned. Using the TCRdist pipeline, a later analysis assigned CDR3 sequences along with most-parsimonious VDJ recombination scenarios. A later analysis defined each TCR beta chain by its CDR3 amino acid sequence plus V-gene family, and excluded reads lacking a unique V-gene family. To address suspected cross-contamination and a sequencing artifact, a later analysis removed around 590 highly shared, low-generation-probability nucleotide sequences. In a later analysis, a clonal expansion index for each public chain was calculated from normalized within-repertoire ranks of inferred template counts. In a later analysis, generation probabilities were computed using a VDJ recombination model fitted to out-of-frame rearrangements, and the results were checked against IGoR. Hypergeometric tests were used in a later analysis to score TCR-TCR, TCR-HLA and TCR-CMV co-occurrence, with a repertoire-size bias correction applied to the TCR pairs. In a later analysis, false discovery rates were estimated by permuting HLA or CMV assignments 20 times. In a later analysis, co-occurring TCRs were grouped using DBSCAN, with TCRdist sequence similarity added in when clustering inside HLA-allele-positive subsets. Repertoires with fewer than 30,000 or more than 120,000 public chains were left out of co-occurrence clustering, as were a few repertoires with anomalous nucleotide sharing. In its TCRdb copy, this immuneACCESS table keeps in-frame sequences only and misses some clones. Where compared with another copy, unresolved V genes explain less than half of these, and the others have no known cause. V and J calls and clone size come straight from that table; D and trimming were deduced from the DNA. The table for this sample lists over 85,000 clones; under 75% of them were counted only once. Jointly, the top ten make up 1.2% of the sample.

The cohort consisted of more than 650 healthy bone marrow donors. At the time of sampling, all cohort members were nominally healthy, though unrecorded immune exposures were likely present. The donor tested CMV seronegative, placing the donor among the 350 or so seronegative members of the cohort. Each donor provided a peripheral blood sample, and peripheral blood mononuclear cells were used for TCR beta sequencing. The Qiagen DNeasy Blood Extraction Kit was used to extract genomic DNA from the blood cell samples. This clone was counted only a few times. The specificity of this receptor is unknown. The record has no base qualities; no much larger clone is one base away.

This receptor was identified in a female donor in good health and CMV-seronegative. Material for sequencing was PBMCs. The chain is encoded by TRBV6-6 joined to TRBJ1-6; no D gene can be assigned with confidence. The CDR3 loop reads CASTMTSSAPLHF. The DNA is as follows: TGTGCCAGCACCATGACTTCTTCAGCACCCCTCCACTTT.